The 13 T cell receptor beta chains below come from one sample, sequenced in a study of somatic mutations in cytotoxic T cells in rheumatoid arthritis. Data came from immunoSEQ multiplex PCR; TCRdb stores just in-frame clones and leaves some out. The repertoire holds about 19,000 clones, with roughly nine tenths as singletons. Sequencing was carried out using CD8+ T cells sorted from blood. The receptor set was obtained from a man aged 40-49 years in good health.

This clone has just one count. The V and J genes are TRBV27 and TRBJ2-1; the match to TRBD1 covers 7 bases. J was trimmed by 3 bases and V by 1 base; bases with no gene match: 3. Per germline, CDR1 MNHEY and CDR2 SMNVEV (reference sequence). The CDR3 sequence is 15 residues long. The CDR3 nucleotides read TGTGCCAGCAGTTTATTAACAGGGGTCTACAATGAGCAGTTCTTC. Encoded protein: CASSLLTGVYNEQFF.

The genes are TRBV7-3 and TRBJ2-7; D remains ambiguous. Trimming pared 2 bases from V and 2 bases from J, leaving 10 bases between. This CDR3 region has 14 residues. Germline loops: CDR1 SGHTA, CDR2 FQGTGA. CDR3: CASSLFAGPYEQYF. The CDR3 region has the DNA TGTGCCAGCAGCTTATTTGCCGGACCCTACGAGCAGTACTTC.

J is TRBJ1-5 and V is TRBV10-2, with 7 bases lining up with TRBD1. With 0 bases clipped from V and 7 bases from J, the junction kept 6 bases outside the gene matches. Germline V gene data show CDR1 as WSHSY and CDR2 as SAAADI. This CDR3 contains 15 residues. The CDR3 coding sequence is TGCGCCAGCAGTGAGTCGGGGACAGCCTTCCAGCCCCAGCATTTT. Its translation is CASSESGTAFQPQHF.

V usage is TRBV2 and J usage is TRBJ1-3, with D unclear. The V gene lost 4 bases and the J gene lost 0 bases, with 4 bases spanning the gap. Per the germline V gene, CDR1 is SNHLY and CDR2 is FYNNEI. This CDR3 region has 13 residues. This chain's CDR3 is CASSGSSGNTIYF. In nucleotides, the CDR3 is TGTGCCAGCAGTGGTAGCTCTGGAAACACCATATATTTT.

The chain has TRBV5-1 and TRBJ1-2, with D perhaps matching TRBD1 (5 bases). The V and J ends lost 3 bases and 7 bases respectively, with 28 bases between them. This CDR3 has 18 amino acids. CDR1 is SGHRS, CDR2 YFSETQ, per germline. The CDR3 region is CASSWWTAGPHFPSGYTF. The CDR3 bases are TGCGCCAGCAGCTGGTGGACGGCGGGGCCTCACTTCCCTAGTGGCTACACCTTC.

The chain employs TRBV5-6 and TRBJ2-2; 7 positions agree with TRBD2. After removal of 4 bases from V and 4 bases from J, the junction contained 1 base not matched to a gene. The length of the CDR3 is 13 residues. Germline loops: CDR1 SGHDT, CDR2 YYEEEE. This CDR3 is CASSPGGTGELFF. The CDR3 nucleotides read TGTGCCAGCAGCCCGGGGGGCACCGGGGAGCTGTTTTTT.

V and J are TRBV27 and TRBJ2-3; 9 nucleotides agree with TRBD2. CDR1 and CDR2 from the germline V gene are MNHEY and SMNVEV (reference sequence). The CDR3 runs to 15 residues. Trimming removed 5 bases from V and 3 bases from J; junction bases left unmatched: 6. This CDR3 is CASSLTSGWTDTQYF. The CDR3 region has the DNA TGTGCCAGCAGTCTAACTAGCGGGTGGACAGATACGCAGTATTTT.

The V and J genes are TRBV28 and TRBJ2-3; D is possibly TRBD2 (5 bases). Germline CDR1 reads MDHEN; CDR2 reads SYDVKM. The CDR3 length is 14 residues. The germline V and J ends were trimmed by 5 bases and 4 bases, with 13 bases remaining between them. DNA for the CDR3: TGTGCCAGCAGTGCCGAGGACTCACCAGATACGCAGTATTTT. Amino acids: CASSAEDSPDTQYF.

The J gene is TRBJ2-3, the V gene TRBV4-3; possibly TRBD2 for D (5 bases). In germline, CDR1 is LGHNA, CDR2 YSLEER. V lost 3 bases, J lost 2 bases, and 18 bases lay in between. The length of the CDR3 is 17 residues. The CDR3 region is CASSQRPGIYATDTQYF. For the CDR3, the DNA is TGCGCCAGCAGCCAGCGACCGGGAATTTACGCCACAGATACGCAGTATTTT.

This clone turned up a few times. The chain carries TRBV10-2 and TRBJ1-2, with D hard to call. V was cut by 3 bases and J by 2 bases, with 7 bases left in between. The V gene's germline CDR1 is WSHSY and CDR2 SAAADI. The length of the CDR3 is 13 residues. The CDR3 region has the DNA TGCGCCAGCAGTGAAACCGAAAACTATGGCTACACCTTC. It encodes CASSETENYGYTF.

There are a few counts of this clone. The rearrangement joins TRBV27 to TRBJ2-1, with a tentative D call TRBD2 (6 bases). Germline CDR1 reads MNHEY; CDR2 reads SMNVEV (reference sequence). This CDR3 comprises 12 residues. V lost 4 bases and J lost 12, with 13 bases in between. This CDR3 is CASSSARGGQFF. CDR3 in DNA: TGTGCCAGCAGTTCAGCTAGGGGAGGGCAGTTCTTC.

DNA of the CDR3: TGTGCCAGCAGCTTGGGACAGCCTCGGCAGTACTTC. The encoded protein is CASSLGQPRQYF. The chain combines TRBV7-9 with TRBJ2-5; 7 bases align to TRBD1. The germline CDR1 and CDR2 sequences are SEHNR and FQNEAQ (reference sequence). Germline trimming cut 3 bases from V and 11 bases from J; bases unmatched to any gene: 6. The CDR3 totals 12 residues.

The chain joins TRBV29-1 to TRBJ2-7, with D maybe TRBD2 (7 bases). V was cut by 7 bases and J by 4 bases, with 11 bases left in between. CDR1 and CDR2 (germline): SQVTM, ANQGSEA. There are 11 residues in the CDR3. CDR3: CSGGRGYEQYF. Here the CDR3 DNA reads TGCAGCGGTGGGAGGGGGTACGAGCAGTACTTC.